This entry lists 21 T cell receptor beta chains sequenced from one sample in a study of T cell responses to AZD1222 COVID-19 vaccine. Profiled with immunoSEQ multiplex PCR; TCRdb holds only in-frame clones, not every one. The data show more than 80,000 clones, 80% to 90% seen once. The source was peripheral blood, collected 28 days after the second AZD1222 dose. These receptor sequences come from an adult who received the AZD1222 COVID-19 vaccine.

This sequence joins TRBV2 and TRBJ2-7, with 9 bases lining up with TRBD2. J was trimmed by 6 bases and V by 5 bases; bases with no gene match: 11. The CDR3 has 15 residues. Germline V CDR1 and CDR2: SNHLY, FYNNEI. The DNA for the CDR3 is TGTGCCAGCAGTACAAGCGGGGGGCCGGCTCTCGAGCAGTACTTC. Its translation is CASSTSGGPALEQYF.

The V and J genes are TRBV4-1 and TRBJ2-3, with D unclear. This CDR3 is built from 14 residues. Germline V CDR1 and CDR2: MGHRA, YSYEKL. The V gene lost 0 bases and the J gene lost 2 bases, with 6 bases spanning the gap. This CDR3 is CASSQEEITDTQYF. CDR3 DNA: TGCGCCAGCAGCCAAGAGGAGATCACAGATACGCAGTATTTT.

The CDR3 sequence: CARDRANTEAFF. The CDR3 bases are TGTGCCAGGGACAGGGCGAACACTGAAGCTTTCTTT. V and J are TRBV6-4 and TRBJ1-1, with 8 bases that match TRBD1. The V segment lost 9 bases and the J segment 1 base; nucleotides outside the gene matches: 1. Per germline, CDR1 MRHNA and CDR2 SNTAGT. The CDR3 contains 12 residues.

The rearrangement joins TRBV6-5 to TRBJ1-5, with a tentative D call TRBD1 (5 bases). The V and J ends lost 2 bases and 4 bases respectively, with 9 bases between them. The germline CDR1 and CDR2 sequences are MNHEY and SVGAGI. This CDR3 spans 14 amino acids. CDR3 protein: CASSYGGRNQPQHF. The CDR3 DNA reads as TGTGCCAGCAGTTACGGGGGTAGGAATCAGCCCCAGCATTTT.

This clone was counted a single time. V is TRBV18 and J is TRBJ1-3; D not certain. V was shortened by 3 bases and J by 0 bases, with 9 bases between the two germline ends. The germline CDR1 and CDR2 sequences are KGHSH and LQKENI. This CDR3 has 15 residues. For the CDR3, the DNA is TGTGCCAGCTCACCCTCACTCAGCTCTGGAAACACCATATATTTT. Amino acids: CASSPSLSSGNTIYF.

The CDR3 DNA sequence: TGTGCCACCAGCAGCGGGACACTTGCTTACGAGCAGTACTTC. Translating gives CATSSGTLAYEQYF. The chain employs TRBV15 and TRBJ2-7, with D tentatively TRBD1 (6 bases). This CDR3 region has 14 residues. Trimming removed 3 bases from V and 4 bases from J, with 13 bases in between. Per the germline V gene, CDR1 is LNHNV and CDR2 is YYDKDF (reference sequence). Full variable domain (remainder filled in from reference TRBV15 and TRBJ2-7): DAMVIQNPRYQVTQFGKPVTLSCSQTLNHNVMYWYQQKSSQAPKLLFHYYDKDFNNEADTPDNFQSRRPNTSFCFLDIRSPGLGDTAMYLCATSSGTLAYEQYFGPGTRLTVT.

The J gene is TRBJ2-1, the V gene TRBV4-1, with 7 bases lining up with TRBD1. From germline, CDR1 is MGHRA and CDR2 YSYEKL. CDR3 size: 17 residues. Losses at the gene ends were 1 base for V and 6 bases for J; bases not matched to a gene: 12. The CDR3 DNA is TGCGCCAGCAGCCAAGTTCTTGTCCGGGACAGAGGCAATGAGCAGTTCTTC. Its translation: CASSQVLVRDRGNEQFF.

The chain recombines TRBV5-8 with TRBJ2-7, with D possibly TRBD1 on 5 matching bases. CDR3 size: 17 residues. V was shortened by 0 bases and J by 0 bases, with 16 bases between the two germline ends. Germline CDR1 is SGHTS and CDR2 is YDEGEE. The CDR3 DNA follows: TGTGCCAGCAGCTTGGGGCGAGACAGTCCTAGCTCCTACGAGCAGTACTTC. Translating it yields CASSLGRDSPSSYEQYF.

The rearrangement joins TRBV27 to TRBJ1-4, with 9 bases fitting TRBD1. In germline, CDR1 is MNHEY, CDR2 SMNVEV (reference sequence). V lost 5 bases, J lost 3 bases, and 4 bases stayed unmatched. The CDR3 runs 15 residues. CDR3 residues: CASSRGQGPNEKLFF. Written as DNA, the CDR3 is TGTGCCAGCAGTCGGGGACAGGGCCCTAATGAAAAACTGTTTTTT.

This clone occurred once. The chain joins TRBV5-1 to TRBJ2-3; D is undetermined. Deletions cut 1 base from V and 0 bases from J, with 6 bases between. CDR1 SGHRS and CDR2 YFSETQ come from the germline V gene. The CDR3 loop spans 14 amino acids. The CDR3 spells CASSLSSSTDTQYF. The CDR3 region has the DNA TGCGCCAGCAGCTTGTCCTCTAGCACAGATACGCAGTATTTT.

V usage is TRBV10-1 and J usage is TRBJ2-1; no clear D. The CDR3 sequence is 16 residues long. With 3 bases removed from V and 0 bases from J, the gap between germline ends came to 12 bases. CDR1 and CDR2 from the germline V gene are WNHNN and SYGVQD (reference sequence). CDR3 sequence (DNA): TGCGCCAGCAGTGATAGTATGACGAGCTCCTACAATGAGCAGTTCTTC. This codes for CASSDSMTSSYNEQFF.

This clone has only a few counts. CDR3 region: CASSDDGDTIYF. The CDR3 DNA sequence: TGTGCCAGCAGCGATGACGGAGACACCATATATTTT. The chain uses TRBV5-5 and TRBJ1-3; D is undetermined. V gave up 4 bases and J gave up 8 bases, with 10 bases separating them. Germline assignment: CDR1 SGHKS and CDR2 YYEKEE (reference sequence). The CDR3 has 12 residues.

V gene TRBV15 combines with J gene TRBJ1-5; the D gene is possibly TRBD1 (5 bases). CDR1 and CDR2 (germline): LNHNV, YYDKDF (reference sequence). V lost 5 bases to trimming and J lost 3 bases, with 5 bases between them. The CDR3 has 12 residues. In DNA form, the CDR3 reads TGTGCCACCAGCGGACACAATCAGCCCCAGCATTTT. It translates to CATSGHNQPQHF.

The chain combines TRBV11-2 with TRBJ2-2; weak D call: TRBD2 (5 bases). Germline V CDR1 and CDR2: SGHAT, FQNNGV. This CDR3 spans 13 amino acids. V lost 4 bases to trimming and J lost 7 bases, with 10 bases between them. The CDR3: CASSSTSYGELFF. The CDR3, as DNA: TGTGCCAGCAGCTCCACTAGTTACGGGGAGCTGTTTTTT. The whole variable domain, filled in from reference TRBV11-2 and TRBJ2-2, reads EAGVAQSPRYKIIEKRQSVAFWCNPISGHATLYWYQQILGQGPKLLIQFQNNGVVDDSQLPKDRFSAERLKGVDSTLKIQPAKLEDSAVYLCASSSTSYGELFFGEGSRLTVL.

The chain employs TRBV7-3 and TRBJ2-1; TRBD2 agrees at 7 bases. V dropped 3 bases and J dropped 10; count of bases not matched to a gene: 3. CDR3 size: 12 residues. CDR1 and CDR2 from the germline V gene are SGHTA and FQGTGA. The CDR3 DNA reads TGTGCCAGCAGCTTGAAAGCGGGAGAGCAGTTCTTC. Protein product: CASSLKAGEQFF.

The gene calls are TRBV5-1 and TRBJ1-6, with D perhaps TRBD1 (5 bases). Germline V gene data show CDR1 as SGHRS and CDR2 as YFSETQ. The CDR3 spans 15 residues. V dropped 5 bases and J dropped 7 bases, with 16 bases sitting between them. The CDR3: CASRTQTVTNSPLHF. The CDR3 DNA is TGCGCCAGCAGGACCCAGACAGTCACCAATTCACCCCTCCACTTT.

The chain carries TRBV18 and TRBJ1-1, with 7 bases identical to TRBD1. Germline loops: CDR1 KGHSH, CDR2 LQKENI. CDR3 length: 13 amino acids. J lost 3 bases, V lost 6 bases, and 4 bases had no gene match. CDR3 DNA sequence: TGTGCCAGCTCCCCCGACAGGGACACTGAAGCTTTCTTT. Translated, it gives CASSPDRDTEAFF.

V and J are TRBV6-5 and TRBJ2-3; possibly TRBD2 for D (6 bases). Germline lookup yields CDR1 MNHEY and CDR2 SVGAGI. Trimming shortened V by 0 bases and J by 6 bases, and 13 bases separated the two germline ends. CDR3 size: 15 residues. CDR3 nucleotides: TGTGCCAGCAGTTACTCCGGGACTTCCCCGGATACGCAGTATTTT. It specifies CASSYSGTSPDTQYF.

The CDR3 loop reads CASSFGGREQFF. The CDR3 nucleotides are TGTGCCAGCAGCTTCGGGGGCCGGGAGCAGTTCTTC. The chain employs TRBV11-3 and TRBJ2-1; D tentatively fits TRBD1 or TRBD2 (6 bases each). V lost 3 bases and J 10 bases, leaving 10 bases between the germline ends. CDR1 and CDR2 from the germline V gene are SGHNT and YENEEA. The CDR3 runs 12 residues.

The chain links TRBV29-1 to TRBJ2-1; 13 nucleotides agree with TRBD2. Germline lookup yields CDR1 SQVTM and CDR2 ANQGSEA. V lost 2 bases, J lost 7 bases, and 11 bases stayed unmatched. The CDR3 loop spans 17 amino acids. The CDR3 is CSVESAGLAGVLNEQFF. The CDR3 DNA is TGCAGCGTTGAATCGGCCGGACTAGCGGGAGTCTTAAATGAGCAGTTCTTC.

The rearrangement joins TRBV19 to TRBJ1-2, with D possibly matching TRBD1 (5 bases). This CDR3 has 14 residues. With 4 bases removed from V and 8 bases from J, the gap between germline ends came to 17 bases. CDR1 is LNHDA and CDR2 is SQIVND in the germline V gene (reference sequence). Here the CDR3 DNA reads TGTGCCAGTAGTACTGGCCCAGGGCTGGGAGGCTACACCTTC. Protein sequence: CASSTGPGLGGYTF.